One and the same sample provided the 7 T cell receptor beta chains below, sequenced in a study of cytomegalovirus exposure and HLA in healthy donors. With 60 Vbeta and 13 Jbeta primers, the PCR was carried out. The assay was immunoSEQ multiplex PCR, and TCRdb's table has in-frame clones only and misses some. The sample comprises 130,000 or so clones, more than 60% of which are singletons, and approximately 2.1% rests with the top ten. The sample consisted of PBMCs. These receptors were obtained from a woman aged 40 to 50 in good health and CMV-seropositive.

This sequence joins TRBV29-1 and TRBJ2-5; possible D gene TRBD1, 5 bases. Trimming shortened V by 7 bases and J by 5 bases, and 17 bases separated the two germline ends. The V gene's germline CDR1 is SQVTM and CDR2 ANQGSEA. The CDR3 has 13 residues. In DNA, the CDR3 is TGCAGCGCACTAAGGGCCCCAGGGGAGACCCAGTACTTC. As protein: CSALRAPGETQYF.

Only a few counts were recorded for this clone. The J gene is TRBJ1-1, the V gene TRBV7-8; D is perhaps TRBD1 (6 bases). V was pared by 3 bases and J by 1 base, with 18 bases between. CDR1 SGHVS and CDR2 FQNEAQ come from the germline V gene. CDR3 length: 17 amino acids. CDR3: CASSLAGRGLGNTEAFF. CDR3 DNA sequence: TGTGCCAGCAGCTTGGCTGGGCGGGGGCTCGGGAACACTGAAGCTTTCTTT.

V gene TRBV28 combines with J gene TRBJ1-2, with D possibly TRBD1 on 5 matching bases. V shed 8 bases and J shed 5 bases, with 15 bases lying between them. CDR3 length: 13 residues. The germline V gene has CDR1 MDHEN and CDR2 SYDVKM. CDR3 region: CASGTARGYGYTF. The DNA for the CDR3 is TGTGCCAGCGGGACTGCCCGGGGGTATGGCTACACCTTC.

This clone has just one count. The chain couples TRBV4-3 to TRBJ2-5; no firm D call. The CDR3 consists of 12 residues. V lost 0 bases to trimming and J lost 14 bases, with 13 bases between them. Germline lookup yields CDR1 LGHNA and CDR2 YSLEER. The CDR3 nucleotides are TGCGCCAGCAGCCAAGACTCCGGTTACCTCTACTTC. Translated, it gives CASSQDSGYLYF.

The chain carries TRBV18 and TRBJ2-2; D is ambiguous. The CDR3 is made up of 14 amino acids. Germline V gene data show CDR1 as KGHSH and CDR2 as LQKENI. V was trimmed by 0 bases and J by 4 bases, leaving 6 bases between them. The CDR3 spells CASSPPTGTGELFF. The CDR3 DNA follows: TGTGCCAGCTCACCACCGACGGGCACCGGGGAGCTGTTTTTT.

V is TRBV6-1 and J is TRBJ2-1; TRBD2 aligns across 8 bases. Looked up from germline, CDR1 is MNHNS and CDR2 is SASEGT. V shed 4 bases, J shed 6 bases, and the junction held 8 bases outside the gene matches. The CDR3 spans 15 residues. This CDR3 is CASSVWRGAANEQFF. The CDR3 DNA reads TGTGCCAGCAGTGTTTGGCGGGGGGCAGCCAATGAGCAGTTCTTC.

The chain carries TRBV7-9 and TRBJ1-3; 8 bases align to TRBD1. V lost 2 bases to trimming and J lost 0 bases; unmatched junction nucleotides: 12. This CDR3 contains 19 residues. Germline assignment: CDR1 SEHNR and CDR2 FQNEAQ (reference sequence). The CDR3 nucleotides read TGTGCCAGCAGCTTAAACTCTGTGACAGGGGCGTCCTCTGGAAACACCATATATTTT. Translating gives CASSLNSVTGASSGNTIYF.